The text below deals with one T cell receptor beta chain. Which antigen it targets is not known. No qualities accompany the bases; no much larger clone lies one base away. Looking up the germline V gene yields CDR1 MGHRA and CDR2 YSYEKL. Relative to germline, V is missing 4 bases and J is missing 14 bases, with 14 bases of the junction outside any gene match. From the cysteine through the phenylalanine, the CDR3 covers 15 amino acids. This entry keeps only the CDR3 DNA: 45 bases, framed from base 1. This sample was included in a study of CD8 T cells in ankylosing spondylitis (dated by TCRdb to about 2017). Broadly, across the study: The study set out to find disease-linked TCR variants by profiling T cell receptor beta repertoires in ankylosing spondylitis patients and healthy donors. The full study cohort comprised roughly 24 ankylosing spondylitis patients and over 95 healthy donors. Samples of peripheral blood were taken, and for ankylosing spondylitis patients, synovial fluid was collected as well.

Sequencing used an Illumina HiSeq 2500. Quantitative 5'-RACE with molecular barcodes was the method used to prepare the TCR beta libraries. The authors processed their data as follows. Disease-linked TCR variants were identified with a new computational method built on a probabilistic model of VDJ rearrangement. TCRdb itself trimmed the public reads at Q25 with fastp, ran MiXCR and retained productive beta chains. Identical CDR3 protein sequences are pooled into one entry, listed with their most common genes and DNA. In this record, the V and J calls reflect TCRdb's handling and not the investigators' own analysis. The sample includes about 150,000 distinct CDR3 sequences, with around 43% observed a single time. 13% to 15% of the sample rests with the top ten. Broader findings and caveats from the paper: A CD8+ phenotype was shown by the disease-linked clones, which were found at relatively low frequencies in peripheral blood. Some TCR beta motif variants had previously been reported in synovial fluid and blood of reactive arthritis patients, which suggested common disease-initiation mechanisms. According to the report, matched synovial fluid samples from ankylosing spondylitis patients were significantly enriched for the disease-linked clones. A TCR beta motif of about 8 highly homologous amino acid variants appeared characteristic of blood from ankylosing spondylitis patients.

Synovial fluid samples were matched to blood samples from the same ankylosing spondylitis patients. The source of this sequence is a male donor with ankylosing spondylitis. Here the chain combines TRBV4-1 and TRBJ2-1; 10 bases in the middle match TRBD2. Sequenced input: synovial fluid, either unsorted or a sorted T cell fraction (not recorded which). CDR3 reads: CASSLTPIGSGREFF. The bases read TGCGCCAGCAGCCTCACACCTATCGGGAGCGGGAGGGAGTTCTTC.